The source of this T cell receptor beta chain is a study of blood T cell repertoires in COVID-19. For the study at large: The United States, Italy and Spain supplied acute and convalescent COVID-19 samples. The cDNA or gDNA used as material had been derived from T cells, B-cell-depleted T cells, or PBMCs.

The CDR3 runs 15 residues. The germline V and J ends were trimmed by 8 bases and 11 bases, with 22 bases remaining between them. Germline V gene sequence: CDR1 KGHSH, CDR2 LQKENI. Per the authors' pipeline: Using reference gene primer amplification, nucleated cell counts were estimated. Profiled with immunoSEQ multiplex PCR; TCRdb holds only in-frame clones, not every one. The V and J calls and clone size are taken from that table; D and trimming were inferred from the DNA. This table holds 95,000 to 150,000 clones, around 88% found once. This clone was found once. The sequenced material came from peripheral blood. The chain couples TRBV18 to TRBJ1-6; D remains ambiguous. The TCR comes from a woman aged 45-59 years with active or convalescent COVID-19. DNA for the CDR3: TGTGCCAGCCAAAAGTCCACCGGGAGCTCGCCACCCCTCCACTTT. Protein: CASQKSTGSSPPLHF.